This T cell receptor beta chain was documented in a study of cytomegalovirus exposure and HLA in healthy donors. Across the study: A preliminary data release comprised 70 million to 95 million unique TCRs obtained from HLA-typed donors.

The PCR used 60 Vbeta and 13 Jbeta primers. Sequencing used immunoSEQ multiplex PCR; TCRdb keeps in-frame clones, though not all of them. The sample gives roughly 200,000 clones, about 9% of which show up once; roughly 1.4% is in the top ten. V lost 0 bases to trimming and J lost 5 bases; unmatched junction nucleotides: 6. The germline gives CDR1 SGHRS, CDR2 YFSETQ. This CDR3 has 15 amino acids. This clone has just a few counts. Its antigen is not known. The study's findings and limits: The investigators catalogued 150 to 200 TCR beta chains as cytomegalovirus-associated.

The TCR originated in a woman aged 25 to 45 in good health and CMV-seropositive. The chain joins TRBV5-1 to TRBJ2-7; 9 bases line up with TRBD2. The sample comprised PBMCs. In DNA form, the CDR3 reads TGCGCCAGCAGCTTGGATAGCGGGAGTATAAACGAGCAGTACTTC. Protein: CASSLDSGSINEQYF.